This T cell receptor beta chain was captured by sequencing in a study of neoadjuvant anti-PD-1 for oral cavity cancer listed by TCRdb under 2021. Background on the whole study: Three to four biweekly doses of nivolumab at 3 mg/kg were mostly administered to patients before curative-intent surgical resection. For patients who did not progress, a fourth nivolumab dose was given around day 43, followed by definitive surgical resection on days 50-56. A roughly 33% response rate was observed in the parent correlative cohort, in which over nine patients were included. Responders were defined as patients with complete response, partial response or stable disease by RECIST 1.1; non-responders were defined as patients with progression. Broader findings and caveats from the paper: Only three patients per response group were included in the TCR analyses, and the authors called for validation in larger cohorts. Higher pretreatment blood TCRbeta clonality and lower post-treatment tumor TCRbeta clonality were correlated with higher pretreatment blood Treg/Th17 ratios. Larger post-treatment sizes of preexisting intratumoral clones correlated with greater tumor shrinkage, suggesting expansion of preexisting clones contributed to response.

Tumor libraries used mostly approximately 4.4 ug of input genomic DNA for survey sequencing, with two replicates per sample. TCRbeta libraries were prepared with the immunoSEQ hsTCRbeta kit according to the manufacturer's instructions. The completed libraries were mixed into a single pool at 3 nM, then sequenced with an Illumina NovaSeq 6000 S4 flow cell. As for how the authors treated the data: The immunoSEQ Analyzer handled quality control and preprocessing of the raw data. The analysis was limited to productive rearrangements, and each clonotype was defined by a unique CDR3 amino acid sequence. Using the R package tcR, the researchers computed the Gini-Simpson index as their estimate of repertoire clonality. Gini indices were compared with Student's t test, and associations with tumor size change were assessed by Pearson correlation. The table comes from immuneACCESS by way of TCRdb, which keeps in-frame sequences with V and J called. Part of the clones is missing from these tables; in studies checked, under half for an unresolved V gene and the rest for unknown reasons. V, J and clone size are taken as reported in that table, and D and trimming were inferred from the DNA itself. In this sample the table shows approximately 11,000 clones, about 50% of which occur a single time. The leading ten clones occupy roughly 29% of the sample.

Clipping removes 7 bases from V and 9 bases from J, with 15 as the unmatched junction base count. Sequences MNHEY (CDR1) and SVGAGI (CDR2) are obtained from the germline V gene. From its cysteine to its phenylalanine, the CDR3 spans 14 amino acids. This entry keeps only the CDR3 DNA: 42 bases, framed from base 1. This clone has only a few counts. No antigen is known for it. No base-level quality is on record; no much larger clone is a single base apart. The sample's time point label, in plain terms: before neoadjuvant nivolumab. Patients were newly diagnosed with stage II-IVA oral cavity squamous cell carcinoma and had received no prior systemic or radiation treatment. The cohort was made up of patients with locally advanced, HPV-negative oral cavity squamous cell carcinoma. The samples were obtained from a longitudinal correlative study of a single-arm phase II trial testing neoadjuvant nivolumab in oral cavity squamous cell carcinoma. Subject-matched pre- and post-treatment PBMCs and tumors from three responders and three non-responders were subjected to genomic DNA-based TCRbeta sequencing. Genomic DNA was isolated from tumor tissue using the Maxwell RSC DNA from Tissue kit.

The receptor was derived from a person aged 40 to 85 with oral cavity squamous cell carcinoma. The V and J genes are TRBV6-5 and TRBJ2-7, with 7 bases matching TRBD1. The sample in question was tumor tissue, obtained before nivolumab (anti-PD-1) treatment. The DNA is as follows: TGTGCCAGCACCACCCTAGCAGGGGGACGGTGGCAGTACTTC. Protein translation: CASTTLAGGRWQYF.